This entry lists 13 T cell receptor beta chains sequenced from one sample in a study of cytomegalovirus exposure and HLA in healthy donors. Vbeta (60) and Jbeta (13) primers were used in the PCR. Some clones are missing from TCRdb's copy, which holds only in-frame ones; the method was immunoSEQ multiplex PCR. The data contain roughly 130,000 clones, 80% of them seen just once; the ten biggest clones take up 1%. Sequencing used PBMCs. These TCRs come from a man aged 40-55 years in good health and CMV-seronegative.

The rearrangement joins TRBV6-5 to TRBJ1-6; the match to TRBD1 covers 8 bases. The trim removed 0 bases at V and 8 bases at J, leaving 6 bases unmatched. The CDR3 sequence is 16 residues long. Germline values: CDR1 MNHEY, CDR2 SVGAGI. The CDR3: CASSYSLQGGDSPLHF. Written as DNA, the CDR3 is TGTGCCAGCAGTTACTCCTTACAGGGGGGAGATTCACCCCTCCACTTT.

The V and J genes are TRBV7-2 and TRBJ1-3, with D maybe TRBD1 (5 bases). Germline V gene sequence: CDR1 SGHTA, CDR2 FQGNSA. Trimming took 4 bases from V and 0 from J, leaving 7 bases between them. The CDR3 extends over 14 amino acids. In DNA, the CDR3 is TGTGCCAGCAGCTATGACAGCTCTGGAAACACCATATATTTT. It specifies CASSYDSSGNTIYF.

The rearrangement uses TRBV9 and TRBJ1-4; 7 bases map to TRBD1. The J segment lost 3 bases and the V segment lost 3 bases, leaving 5 bases of the junction unmatched. This CDR3 spans 15 amino acids. Germline CDR1 reads SGDLS; CDR2 reads YYNGEE. In DNA form, the CDR3 reads TGTGCCAGCAGCGAGGGGGCAGAAGCTAATGAAAAACTGTTTTTT. Protein sequence: CASSEGAEANEKLFF.

The chain couples TRBV28 to TRBJ2-4; TRBD2 matches 7 bases. After removal of 5 bases from V and 1 base from J, the junction contained 11 bases not matched to a gene. The CDR3 has 17 residues. In germline, CDR1 is MDHEN, CDR2 SYDVKM. CDR3 protein: CASSPLGREWAKNIQYF. The DNA of the CDR3 is TGTGCCAGCAGTCCTTTGGGGCGGGAGTGGGCCAAAAACATTCAGTACTTC.

This chain uses TRBV30 with TRBJ1-5, with no clear D. The V end was cut by 2 bases, the J end by 6 bases, with 8 bases between. Germline assignment: CDR1 GTSNPN and CDR2 SVGIG (reference sequence). The CDR3 contains 12 residues. The CDR3 loop reads CAWSILGQPQHF. The CDR3 coding sequence is TGTGCCTGGAGTATTCTCGGTCAGCCCCAGCATTTT.

V is TRBV6-6 and J is TRBJ1-1; 9 bases map to TRBD1. V dropped 4 bases and J dropped 4; count of bases not matched to a gene: 4. Germline V gene sequence: CDR1 MNHNY, CDR2 SVGAGI (reference sequence). The CDR3 sequence is 14 residues long. CDR3 bases: TGTGCCAGCAGTTCACAGGGGGCAGGCACTGAAGCTTTCTTT. This translates into CASSSQGAGTEAFF.

Only a few counts were recorded for this clone. The CDR3 DNA sequence: TGTGCCGGCAGAACAGGTGCTAACACCGGGGAGCTGTTTTTT. It encodes CAGRTGANTGELFF. The J gene is TRBJ2-2, the V gene TRBV30; possible D gene TRBD1, 5 bases. The CDR3 consists of 14 residues. The germline V gene has CDR1 GTSNPN and CDR2 SVGIG (reference sequence). Trimming cost V 8 bases and J 2 bases, with 15 bases left between them.

This clone was found a few times. V gene TRBV7-2 combines with J gene TRBJ2-7; TRBD2 agrees at 9 bases. Trimming took 5 bases from V and 4 from J; bases not matched to a gene: 12. This CDR3 has 16 residues. Germline CDR1 reads SGHTA; CDR2 reads FQGNSA. Here the CDR3 reads CASSTAVAGGGYEQYF. For the CDR3, the DNA is TGTGCCAGCAGCACCGCCGTGGCGGGAGGGGGGTACGAGCAGTACTTC.

The V gene is TRBV9, the J gene TRBJ1-2; D is uncertain. CDR3 length: 14 amino acids. Trimming took 6 bases from V and 2 from J, leaving 14 bases between them. The V gene's germline CDR1 is SGDLS and CDR2 YYNGEE. The CDR3 loop is CASTPGGGNYGYTF. For the CDR3, the DNA is TGTGCCAGCACCCCAGGTGGAGGGAACTATGGCTACACCTTC.

The chain has TRBV19 and TRBJ2-7, with 8 bases lining up with TRBD1. V was clipped by 5 bases and J by 1 base; unmatched bases: 4. CDR1 is LNHDA, CDR2 SQIVND, per germline (reference sequence). This CDR3 has 14 residues. CDR3 region: CASSSRQGSYEQYF. The CDR3 bases are TGTGCCAGTAGTTCCCGACAGGGGTCCTACGAGCAGTACTTC.

The gene calls are TRBV28 and TRBJ2-7, with TRBD1 matching 9 bases. The trim removed 3 bases at V and 7 bases at J, leaving 7 bases unmatched. Germline V gene sequence: CDR1 MDHEN, CDR2 SYDVKM. CDR3 size: 14 residues. CDR3 loop: CASSLVQGAREQYF. The CDR3 region has the DNA TGTGCCAGCAGTTTGGTACAGGGGGCGCGGGAGCAGTACTTC.

The genes are TRBV7-2 and TRBJ2-3, with D unclear. The length of the CDR3 is 15 residues. Germline V lookup: CDR1 SGHTA, CDR2 FQGNSA. V dropped 1 base and J dropped 1 base, with 9 bases sitting between them. CDR3 sequence (DNA): TGTGCCAGCAGCTTAGGTCGGGTTCGCACAGATACGCAGTATTTT. The encoded protein is CASSLGRVRTDTQYF.

This sequence joins TRBV27 and TRBJ2-7; 12 bases map to TRBD2. The V gene end was trimmed by 6 bases and the J gene end by 2 bases; junction bases not matched to a gene: 8. There are 16 residues in the CDR3. Germline assignment: CDR1 MNHEY and CDR2 SMNVEV (reference sequence). For the CDR3, the DNA is TGTGCCAGCAGCCCCTCGACTAGCGGGGGTACCTACGAGCAGTACTTC. Its protein is CASSPSTSGGTYEQYF.